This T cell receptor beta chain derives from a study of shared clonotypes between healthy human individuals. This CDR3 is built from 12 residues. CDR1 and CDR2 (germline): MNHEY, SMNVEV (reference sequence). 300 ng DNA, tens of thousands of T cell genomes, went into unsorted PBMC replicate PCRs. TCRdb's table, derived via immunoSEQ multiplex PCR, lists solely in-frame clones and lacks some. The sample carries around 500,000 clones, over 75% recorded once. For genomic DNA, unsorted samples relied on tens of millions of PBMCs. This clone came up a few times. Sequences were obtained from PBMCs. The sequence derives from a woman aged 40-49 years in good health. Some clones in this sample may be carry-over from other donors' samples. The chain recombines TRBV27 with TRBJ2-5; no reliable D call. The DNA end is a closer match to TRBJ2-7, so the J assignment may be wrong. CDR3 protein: CASSLNRNEQYF. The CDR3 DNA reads TGTGCCAGCAGTTTAAACCGCAACGAGCAGTACTTC.